Here is one TCR beta chain with its context. This sample stems from a study of T-cell memory formation after mild COVID-19. The length of the CDR3 is 13 residues. Germline-derived CDR1 and CDR2 are SNHLY and FYNNEI. V was trimmed by 7 bases and J by 1 base, leaving 9 bases between them. With constant-segment primers, 5'RACE yielded cDNA libraries of TCR alpha and TCR beta that carried sample barcodes and UMIs. MiXCR, applied by TCRdb to the 5' RACE reads, yields one record per CDR3 protein. The sample shows 300,000 or so distinct CDR3 sequences, around a sixth of them seen only once. This chain uses TRBV2 with TRBJ2-3; D not certain. This clonotype was obtained from a man younger than 35 who had mild COVID-19 (a few samples of this study predate the infection). Cell type and time point are not known. Sequencing input: PBMCs or a T cell subset sorted from them (not recorded which). The CDR3 DNA reads as TGTGCCAGCATCCAGAGCGGCACAGATACGCAGTATTTT. Translated, it gives CASIQSGTDTQYF.